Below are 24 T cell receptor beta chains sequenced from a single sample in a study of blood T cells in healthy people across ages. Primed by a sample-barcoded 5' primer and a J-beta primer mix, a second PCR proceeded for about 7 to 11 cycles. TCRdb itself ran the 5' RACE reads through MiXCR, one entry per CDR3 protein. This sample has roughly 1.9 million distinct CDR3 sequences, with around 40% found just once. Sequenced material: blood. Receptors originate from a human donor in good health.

The CDR3 sequence: CSASPGTKETQFF. The DNA for the CDR3 is TGCAGCGCCTCACCCGGGACAAAGGAGACCCAGTTCTTC. The gene calls are TRBV29-1 and TRBJ2-5, with D possibly matching TRBD1 (6 bases). The last part of the DNA fits TRBJ2-1 better; the J call may be wrong. The CDR3 consists of 13 residues. The germline gives CDR1 SQVTM, CDR2 ANQGSEA.

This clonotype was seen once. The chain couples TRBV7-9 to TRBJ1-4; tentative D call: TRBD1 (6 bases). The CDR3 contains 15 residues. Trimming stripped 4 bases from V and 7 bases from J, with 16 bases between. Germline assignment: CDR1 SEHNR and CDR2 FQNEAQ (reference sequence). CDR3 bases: TGTGCCAGCAGCTCCCCGGGGGGGGCGGCTGAAAAACTGTTTTTT. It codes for CASSSPGGAAEKLFF.

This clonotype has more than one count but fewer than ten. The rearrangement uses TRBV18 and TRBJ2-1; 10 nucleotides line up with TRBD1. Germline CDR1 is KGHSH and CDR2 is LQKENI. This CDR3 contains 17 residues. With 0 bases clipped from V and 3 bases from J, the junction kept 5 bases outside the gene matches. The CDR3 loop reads CASSPPLGQGNYNEQFF. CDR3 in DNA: TGTGCCAGCTCACCACCTTTGGGACAGGGGAACTACAATGAGCAGTTCTTC. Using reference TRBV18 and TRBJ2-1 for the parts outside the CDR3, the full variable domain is NAGVMQNPRHLVRRRGQEARLRCSPMKGHSHVYWYRQLPEEGLKFMVYLQKENIIDESGMPKERFSAEFPKEGPSILRIQQVVRGDSAAYFCASSPPLGQGNYNEQFFGPGTRLTVL.

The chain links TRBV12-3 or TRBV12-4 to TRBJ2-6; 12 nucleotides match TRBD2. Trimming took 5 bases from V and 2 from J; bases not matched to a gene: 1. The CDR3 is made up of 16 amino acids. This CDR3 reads CASSTSGGTGANVLTF. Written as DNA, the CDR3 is TGTGCCAGCAGTACTAGCGGGGGGACTGGGGCCAACGTCCTGACTTTC.

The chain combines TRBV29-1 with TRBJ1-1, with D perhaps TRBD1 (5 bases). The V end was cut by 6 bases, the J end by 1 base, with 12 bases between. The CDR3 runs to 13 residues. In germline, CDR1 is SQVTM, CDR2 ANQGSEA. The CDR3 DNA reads TGCAGCGTAGCTACCGACAGGAACACTGAAGCTTTCTTT. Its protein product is CSVATDRNTEAFF.

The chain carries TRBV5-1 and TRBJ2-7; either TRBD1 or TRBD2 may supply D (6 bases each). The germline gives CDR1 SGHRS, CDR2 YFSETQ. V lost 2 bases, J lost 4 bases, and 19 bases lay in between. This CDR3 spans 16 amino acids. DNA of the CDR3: TGCGCCAGCAGCTTATCCATTGGGGGGCGAGGGTACGAGCAGTACTTC. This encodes CASSLSIGGRGYEQYF.

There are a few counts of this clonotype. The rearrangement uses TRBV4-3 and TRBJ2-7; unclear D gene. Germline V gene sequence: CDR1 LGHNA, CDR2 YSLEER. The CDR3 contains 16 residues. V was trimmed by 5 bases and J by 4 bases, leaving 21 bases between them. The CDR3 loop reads CASSSNAEQSTYEQYF. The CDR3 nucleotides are TGCGCCAGCAGCTCCAATGCGGAACAGTCCACTTACGAGCAGTACTTC.

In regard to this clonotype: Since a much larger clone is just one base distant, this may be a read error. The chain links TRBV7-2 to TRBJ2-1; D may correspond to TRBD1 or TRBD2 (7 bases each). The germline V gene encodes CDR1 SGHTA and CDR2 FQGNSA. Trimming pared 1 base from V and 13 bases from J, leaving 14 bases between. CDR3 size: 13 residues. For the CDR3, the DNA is TGTGCCAGCAGCTTAGACAGGGGAGGGACCCAGTTCTTC. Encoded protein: CASSLDRGGTQFF.

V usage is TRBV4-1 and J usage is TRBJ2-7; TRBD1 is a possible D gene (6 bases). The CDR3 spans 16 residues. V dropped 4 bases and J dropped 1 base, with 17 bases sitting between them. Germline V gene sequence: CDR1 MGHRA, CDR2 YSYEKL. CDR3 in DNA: TGCGCCAGCAGCCGCTCAGGCCTACAGGGATCCTACGAGCAGTACTTC. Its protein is CASSRSGLQGSYEQYF.

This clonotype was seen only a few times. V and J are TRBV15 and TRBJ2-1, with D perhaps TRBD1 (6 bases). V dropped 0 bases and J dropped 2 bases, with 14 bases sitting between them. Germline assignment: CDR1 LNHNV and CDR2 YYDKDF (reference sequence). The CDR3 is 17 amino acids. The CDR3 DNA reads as TGTGCCACCAGCAGAGAAGGAGTAGGGGGACCCTACAATGAGCAGTTCTTC. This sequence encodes CATSREGVGGPYNEQFF.

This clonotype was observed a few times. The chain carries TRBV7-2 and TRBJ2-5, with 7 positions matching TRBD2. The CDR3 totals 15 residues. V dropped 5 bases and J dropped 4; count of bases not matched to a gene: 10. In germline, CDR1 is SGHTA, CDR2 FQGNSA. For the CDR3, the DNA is TGTGCCAGCAGCCCAACTAGGGACTATTCAGAGACCCAGTACTTC. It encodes CASSPTRDYSETQYF.

The chain's CDR3 is CASSLYAGLSEQYF. The CDR3, as DNA: TGCGCCAGCAGCTTGTATGCGGGACTATCCGAGCAGTACTTC. The rearrangement uses TRBV5-1 and TRBJ2-4; 7 bases are shared with TRBD2. TRBJ2-7 explains the end of the DNA better; the J call may be wrong. CDR1 and CDR2 from the germline V gene are SGHRS and YFSETQ. The CDR3 totals 14 residues.

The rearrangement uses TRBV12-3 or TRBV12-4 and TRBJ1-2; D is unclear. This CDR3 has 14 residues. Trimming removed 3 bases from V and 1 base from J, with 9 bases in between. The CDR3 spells CASSFHRGNYGYTF. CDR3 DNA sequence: TGTGCCAGCAGTTTTCATCGCGGTAACTATGGCTACACCTTC.

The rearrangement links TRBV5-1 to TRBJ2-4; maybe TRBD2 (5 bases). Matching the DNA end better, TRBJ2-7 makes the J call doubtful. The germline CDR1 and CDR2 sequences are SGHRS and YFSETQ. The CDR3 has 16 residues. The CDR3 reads CASSLDGMSSAYEQYF. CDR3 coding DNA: TGCGCCAGCAGCTTGGACGGGATGTCGTCAGCCTACGAGCAGTACTTC.

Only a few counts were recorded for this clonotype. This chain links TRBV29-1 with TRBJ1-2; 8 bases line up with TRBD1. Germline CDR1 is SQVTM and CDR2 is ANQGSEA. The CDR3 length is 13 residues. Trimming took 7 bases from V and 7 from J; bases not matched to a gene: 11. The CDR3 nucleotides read TGCAGCGGTGGGACAGGATCGGGAGTTGGCTACACCTTC. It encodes CSGGTGSGVGYTF.

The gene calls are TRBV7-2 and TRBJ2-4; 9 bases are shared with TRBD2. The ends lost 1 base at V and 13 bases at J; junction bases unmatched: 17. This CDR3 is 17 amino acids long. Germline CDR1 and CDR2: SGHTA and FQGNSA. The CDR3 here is CASSLVFGGGASNEQYF. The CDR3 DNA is TGTGCCAGCAGCTTAGTTTTCGGCGGGGGGGCCTCCAATGAGCAGTACTTC.

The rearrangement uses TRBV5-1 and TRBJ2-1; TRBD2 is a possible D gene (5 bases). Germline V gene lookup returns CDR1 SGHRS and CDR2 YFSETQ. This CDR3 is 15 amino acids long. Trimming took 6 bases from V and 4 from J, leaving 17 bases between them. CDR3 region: CASTVEGGGYNEQFF. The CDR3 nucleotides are TGCGCCAGCACGGTGGAAGGCGGAGGTTACAATGAGCAGTTCTTC.

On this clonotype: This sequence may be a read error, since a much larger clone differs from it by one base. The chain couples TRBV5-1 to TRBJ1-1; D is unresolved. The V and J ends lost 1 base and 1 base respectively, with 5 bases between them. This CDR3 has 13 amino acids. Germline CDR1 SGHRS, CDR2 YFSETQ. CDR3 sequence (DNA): TGCGCCAGCAGCTTGAAGACGAACACTGAAGCTTTCTTT. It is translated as CASSLKTNTEAFF.

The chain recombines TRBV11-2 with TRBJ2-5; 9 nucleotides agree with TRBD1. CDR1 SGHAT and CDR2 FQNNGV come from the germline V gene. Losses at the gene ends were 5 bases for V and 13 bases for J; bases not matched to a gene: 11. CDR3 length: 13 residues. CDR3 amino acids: CASSIGQGTSPYF. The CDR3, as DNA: TGTGCCAGCAGCATCGGACAGGGGACGTCTCCGTACTTC. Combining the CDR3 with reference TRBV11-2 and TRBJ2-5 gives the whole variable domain EAGVAQSPRYKIIEKRQSVAFWCNPISGHATLYWYQQILGQGPKLLIQFQNNGVVDDSQLPKDRFSAERLKGVDSTLKIQPAKLEDSAVYLCASSIGQGTSPYFGPGTRLLVL.

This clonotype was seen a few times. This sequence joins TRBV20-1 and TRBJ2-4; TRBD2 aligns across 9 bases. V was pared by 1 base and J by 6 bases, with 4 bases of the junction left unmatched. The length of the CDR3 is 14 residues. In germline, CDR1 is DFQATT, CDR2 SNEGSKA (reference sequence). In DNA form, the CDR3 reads TGCAGTGCTAGAGCATGGCGGGGGGGAAACATTCAGTACTTC. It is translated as CSARAWRGGNIQYF.

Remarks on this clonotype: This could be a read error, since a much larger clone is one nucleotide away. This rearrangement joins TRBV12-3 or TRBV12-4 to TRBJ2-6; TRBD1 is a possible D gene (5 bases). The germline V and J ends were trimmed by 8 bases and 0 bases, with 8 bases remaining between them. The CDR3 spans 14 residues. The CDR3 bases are TGTGCCAGCGAAGACAGCTCTGGGGCCAACGTCCTGACTTTC. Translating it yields CASEDSSGANVLTF.

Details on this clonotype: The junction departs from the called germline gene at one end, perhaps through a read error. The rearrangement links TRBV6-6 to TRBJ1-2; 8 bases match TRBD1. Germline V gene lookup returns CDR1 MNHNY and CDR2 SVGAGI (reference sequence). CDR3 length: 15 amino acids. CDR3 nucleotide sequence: TGTGCCAGCAGTTCAGGACAGGGAACTAACTATGTCTACACCTTC. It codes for CASSSGQGTNYVYTF.

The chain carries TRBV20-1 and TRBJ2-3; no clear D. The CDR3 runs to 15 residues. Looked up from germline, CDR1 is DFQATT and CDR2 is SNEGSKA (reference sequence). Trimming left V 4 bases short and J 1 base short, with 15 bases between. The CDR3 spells CSATLVNLGTDTQYF. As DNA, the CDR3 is TGCAGTGCTACTTTAGTGAATCTAGGCACAGATACGCAGTATTTT.

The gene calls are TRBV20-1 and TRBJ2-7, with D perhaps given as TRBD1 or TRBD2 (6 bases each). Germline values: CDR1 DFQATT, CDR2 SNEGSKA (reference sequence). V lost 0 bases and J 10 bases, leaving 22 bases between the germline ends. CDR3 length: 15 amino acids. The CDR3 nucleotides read TGCAGTGCTAGAGATCAACAGGGCGGGAAAGAGACTCAGTACTTC. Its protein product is CSARDQQGGKETQYF.